This T cell receptor (beta chain) was profiled in a study of response to subunit inactivated influenza vaccine. This clonotype occurred a few times. The antigen is not known. Whole-study results and caveats: The authors put forward the suggestion that each seasonal influenza vaccination may bring in only a limited number of new T cells.

TCRdb used MiXCR to reprocess the RT-PCR reads, holding one entry per CDR3 protein. The sample consists of around 480,000 distinct CDR3 sequences, about 15% of them appearing once. Trimming shortened V by 6 bases and J by 4 bases, and 12 bases separated the two germline ends. The CDR3 runs 13 residues. The rearrangement uses TRBV12-3 or TRBV12-4 and TRBJ1-1; D is unclear. The sequencing here drew on CD4+ T cells sorted from PBMCs, taken less than 30 months after vaccination. This TCR derives from a man aged 45 to 75 who received an inactivated influenza vaccine. The CDR3 region has the DNA TGTGCCAGCAGCGGCCTCCCGGGCACTGAAGCTTTCTTT. Encoded protein: CASSGLPGTEAFF.